These 29 T cell receptor beta chains came from one sample sequenced in a study. TCRdb analysed the RT-PCR reads with MiXCR anew, one entry per CDR3 protein. The table lists around 700,000 distinct CDR3 sequences, 13% to 15% of them singletons. What was sequenced was memory CD4+ T cells from blood. The receptors derive from a female donor in good health, serving as a healthy control.

This clonotype has a handful of counts. A much bigger clone sits one base away, suggesting this may be a read error. CDR3 in amino acids: CAISKTGDTGELFF. Written as DNA, the CDR3 is TGTGCCATCAGCAAGACAGGGGACACCGGGGAGCTGTTTTTT. This sequence joins TRBV10-3 and TRBJ2-2, with 8 bases that match TRBD1. V was clipped by 6 bases and J by 3 bases; unmatched bases: 3. The CDR3 extends over 14 amino acids. CDR1 is ENHRY, CDR2 SYGVKD, per germline.

This clonotype was picked up many times. CDR3 sequence: CASSLGPGGTGNTIYF. CDR3 DNA: TGTGCCAGCAGCTTGGGCCCAGGGGGCACTGGAAACACCATATATTTT. The chain is built from TRBV7-9 and TRBJ1-3; 8 bases are a match to TRBD1. Germline CDR1 and CDR2: SEHNR and FQNEAQ (reference sequence). V lost 3 bases and J lost 2; bases outside the gene matches: 6. The CDR3 covers 16 residues. The full variable domain, completed using reference TRBV7-9 and TRBJ1-3, is DTGVSQNPRHKITKRGQNVTFRCDPISEHNRLYWYRQTLGQGPEFLTYFQNEAQLEKSRLLSDRFSAERPKGSFSTLEIQRTEQGDSAMYLCASSLGPGGTGNTIYFGEGSWLTVV.

The genes are TRBV5-1 and TRBJ2-7; D is unresolved. V was cut by 8 bases and J by 13 bases, with 22 bases left in between. CDR1 is SGHRS, CDR2 YFSETQ, per germline. The CDR3 runs 12 residues. CDR3: CASGEDPGLTYF. The CDR3 region has the DNA TGCGCCAGTGGCGAGGACCCGGGTTTAACATACTTC.

This clonotype was seen a handful of times. Compared with germline, one end of the junction differs, possibly owing to a read error. The chain links TRBV29-1 to TRBJ2-2; D possibly uses TRBD1 or TRBD2 (5 bases each). This CDR3 has 13 amino acids. Germline V gives CDR1 SQVTM, CDR2 ANQGSEA. The CDR3 sequence is CSVDATSAGDLFF. The DNA of the CDR3 is TGCAGCGTTGATGCCACTTCGGCCGGGGACCTGTTTTTT.

The V call is TRBV10-3, the J call TRBJ2-1; 7 bases map to TRBD2. V gave up 0 bases and J gave up 9 bases; unmatched junction bases: 8. This CDR3 has 15 residues. CDR1 and CDR2 from the germline V gene are ENHRY and SYGVKD. CDR3 region: CAISESGGGSGEQFF. The DNA of the CDR3 is TGTGCCATCAGTGAGTCCGGGGGAGGGAGCGGTGAGCAGTTCTTC.

This clonotype was picked up many times. The CDR3 sequence: CSGTDDQETQYF. CDR3 nucleotide sequence: TGCAGCGGTACAGACGACCAAGAGACCCAGTACTTC. V is TRBV29-1 and J is TRBJ2-5; no clear D. The CDR3 length is 12 residues. Trimming stripped 7 bases from V and 0 bases from J, with 9 bases between. Germline V gene sequence: CDR1 SQVTM, CDR2 ANQGSEA. The full variable domain, with the rest looked up from reference TRBV29-1 and TRBJ2-5, is SAVISQKPSRDICQRGTSLTIQCQVDSQVTMMFWYRQQPGQSLTLIATANQGSEATYESGFVIDKFPISRPNLTFSTLTVSNMSPEDSSIYLCSGTDDQETQYFGPGTRLLVL.

The DNA of the CDR3 is TGTGCCAGCACCCGACCGACAGGGGGCGCGACCGGGGAGCTGTTTTTT. It is translated as CASTRPTGGATGELFF. V usage is TRBV28 and J usage is TRBJ2-2, with TRBD1 matching over 10 bases. Germline CDR1 is MDHEN and CDR2 is SYDVKM. The length of the CDR3 is 16 residues. Trimming cost V 7 bases and J 5 bases; bases outside gene matches: 10.

The rearrangement uses TRBV28 and TRBJ1-1; 8 nucleotides line up with TRBD1. Trimming cost V 3 bases and J 5 bases; bases outside gene matches: 8. Germline V gene sequence: CDR1 MDHEN, CDR2 SYDVKM. CDR3 length equals 15 residues. CDR3 coding DNA: TGTGCCAGCAGTTTGGGACAGGCCACAAGGACTGAAGCTTTCTTT. Translated: CASSLGQATRTEAFF.

This clonotype has a handful of counts. V usage is TRBV7-9 and J usage is TRBJ2-3; possibly TRBD2 for D (6 bases). This CDR3 contains 14 residues. The germline gives CDR1 SEHNR, CDR2 FQNEAQ (reference sequence). V was cut by 3 bases and J by 5 bases, with 12 bases left in between. In DNA form, the CDR3 reads TGTGCCAGCAGCTTTAGTTCGGGGGTAGATACGCAGTATTTT. Translated, it gives CASSFSSGVDTQYF.

This clonotype came up a few times. J is TRBJ1-1 and V is TRBV7-9; unclear D gene. V was clipped by 1 base and J by 3 bases, with 9 bases between them. This CDR3 spans 14 amino acids. CDR1 is SEHNR and CDR2 is FQNEAQ in the germline V gene (reference sequence). CDR3 residues: CASSLESPYTEAFF. CDR3 nucleotide sequence: TGTGCCAGCAGCTTAGAGAGTCCCTACACTGAAGCTTTCTTT.

The chain uses TRBV6-2 or TRBV6-3 and TRBJ1-1; 7 nucleotides line up with TRBD1. V dropped 6 bases and J dropped 7; count of bases not matched to a gene: 8. The length of the CDR3 is 13 residues. Germline assignment: CDR1 MNHEY and CDR2 SVGEGT. The CDR3 loop reads CASSRGQIIEAFF. CDR3 DNA sequence: TGTGCCAGCAGCCGGGGACAGATCATTGAAGCTTTCTTT.

The chain has TRBV7-2 and TRBJ1-2, with D unclear. The CDR3 has 15 amino acids. Per germline, CDR1 SGHTA and CDR2 FQGNSA. Deletions cut 1 base from V and 4 bases from J, with 13 bases between. DNA of the CDR3: TGTGCCAGCAGCTTAGAGCGGAGACGGACCTATGGCTACACCTTC. Residues: CASSLERRRTYGYTF.

This clonotype was seen only a few times. This sequence joins TRBV3-1 and TRBJ2-3; possibly TRBD2 for D (6 bases). This CDR3 has 15 amino acids. Germline V gene sequence: CDR1 LGHDT, CDR2 YNNKEL (reference sequence). V was cut by 0 bases and J by 2 bases, with 9 bases left in between. The CDR3 nucleotides read TGTGCCAGCAGCCAAGATGCTAGCGTCACAGATACGCAGTATTTT. This translates into CASSQDASVTDTQYF.

The rearrangement links TRBV7-2 to TRBJ1-2; D not certain. V shed 1 base and J shed 4 bases, with 10 bases lying between them. Looked up from germline, CDR1 is SGHTA and CDR2 is FQGNSA. The CDR3 consists of 14 residues. DNA of the CDR3: TGTGCCAGCAGCTTAGGGGTAGAGATCTATGGCTACACCTTC. Amino acids: CASSLGVEIYGYTF.

The chain couples TRBV6-2 or TRBV6-3 to TRBJ2-1; D perhaps matches TRBD1 (6 bases). This CDR3 has 15 residues. The V gene's germline CDR1 is MNHEY and CDR2 SVGEGT. The V gene lost 7 bases and the J gene lost 6 bases, with 19 bases spanning the gap. The CDR3 DNA reads TGTGCCAGCAATACCAGGGGCCGTGGGGCCAATGAGCAGTTCTTC. It is translated as CASNTRGRGANEQFF.

This clonotype was recorded a few times. The chain couples TRBV20-1 to TRBJ2-1; unclear D gene. Trimming took off 3 bases at V and 3 bases at J, with 12 bases between the two ends. From germline, CDR1 is DFQATT and CDR2 SNEGSKA (reference sequence). This CDR3 spans 14 amino acids. CDR3 nucleotide sequence: TGCAGTGCTAGCCCCCGGACCATCTACAATGAGCAGTTCTTC. It encodes CSASPRTIYNEQFF.

This clonotype showed up many times. The chain employs TRBV5-1 and TRBJ2-1; 7 bases map to TRBD2. This CDR3 is built from 16 residues. Germline CDR1 and CDR2: SGHRS and YFSETQ. With V trimmed by 2 bases and J by 15 bases, 20 bases remained unmatched. CDR3 nucleotides: TGCGCCAGCAGCTTCCTAACTGGGGAGGGTGGAGTACCCCCGTTCTTC. The encoded protein is CASSFLTGEGGVPPFF.

This rearrangement joins TRBV7-3 to TRBJ2-3; possible D gene TRBD1, 5 bases. The CDR3 runs to 15 residues. Germline V gene data show CDR1 as SGHTA and CDR2 as FQGTGA. The ends were cut back, 5 bases at V and 6 bases at J, with 18 bases in the middle. CDR3 DNA sequence: TGTGCCAGCAGCCCCAAGGGCAGGGTTACGGATACGCAGTATTTT. It encodes CASSPKGRVTDTQYF.

This clonotype showed up many times. CDR3 coding DNA: TGCAGTGCTAGAGAGAACCCCGATATTGATTCACCCCTCCACTTT. Encoded protein: CSARENPDIDSPLHF. This chain uses TRBV20-1 with TRBJ1-6; D remains ambiguous. V was clipped by 0 bases and J by 8 bases, with 14 bases between them. The CDR3 extends over 15 amino acids. Germline V gives CDR1 DFQATT, CDR2 SNEGSKA (reference sequence).

The rearrangement links TRBV9 to TRBJ2-2; 7 bases agree with TRBD1. CDR1 is SGDLS, CDR2 YYNGEE, per germline. The CDR3 length is 15 residues. With 6 bases clipped from V and 2 bases from J, the junction kept 7 bases outside the gene matches. CDR3 loop: CASTRTGHNTGELFF. DNA for the CDR3: TGTGCCAGCACCCGGACAGGCCACAACACCGGGGAGCTGTTTTTT.

The table lists this clonotype with many counts. CDR3 residues: CAIIFGSSYNEQFF. The CDR3 bases are TGTGCCATCATTTTCGGGAGCTCCTACAATGAGCAGTTCTTC. The V gene is TRBV10-3, the J gene TRBJ2-1; tentatively, D is TRBD2 (6 bases). V lost 7 bases and J lost 0, with 10 bases in between. Germline V gene lookup returns CDR1 ENHRY and CDR2 SYGVKD. The CDR3 length is 14 residues.

This clonotype came up many times. V and J are TRBV3-1 and TRBJ1-2, with TRBD1 matching over 7 bases. V shed 5 bases and J 7 bases; nucleotides not matched to a gene: 4. In germline, CDR1 is LGHDT, CDR2 YNNKEL (reference sequence). This CDR3 has 12 residues. The CDR3 DNA sequence: TGTGCCAGCAGCTTGGGGGACAGTGGCTACACCTTC. It encodes CASSLGDSGYTF.

This chain uses TRBV6-5 with TRBJ1-1; D possibly corresponds to TRBD1 (5 bases). The CDR3 covers 14 residues. V was cut by 6 bases and J by 0 bases, with 11 bases left in between. The germline gives CDR1 MNHEY, CDR2 SVGAGI. The DNA for the CDR3 is TGTGCCAGCAGCTACAGGAGACTGAACACTGAAGCTTTCTTT. Translation: CASSYRRLNTEAFF.

CDR3 loop: CASSLPLAGGTDTQYF. CDR3 in DNA: TGTGCCAGCTCACTCCCCTTAGCGGGGGGTACAGATACGCAGTATTTT. The gene calls are TRBV18 and TRBJ2-3, with TRBD2 identical over 10 bases. V shed 4 bases and J 3 bases; nucleotides not matched to a gene: 7. Germline assignment: CDR1 KGHSH and CDR2 LQKENI. The CDR3 is made up of 16 amino acids.

This clonotype was seen a handful of times. The V gene is TRBV4-3, the J gene TRBJ1-2; D is perhaps TRBD1 (5 bases). The CDR3 has 14 residues. Trimming removed 4 bases from V and 4 bases from J, with 13 bases in between. Per germline, CDR1 LGHNA and CDR2 YSLEER. CDR3 sequence: CASSPETGGYGYTF. The CDR3 DNA sequence: TGCGCCAGCAGCCCCGAGACGGGGGGCTATGGCTACACCTTC.

This clonotype came up many times. The J gene is TRBJ2-1, the V gene TRBV20-1, with TRBD2 identical over 10 bases. Germline V gene lookup returns CDR1 DFQATT and CDR2 SNEGSKA (reference sequence). V lost 6 bases, J lost 9 bases, and 8 bases stayed unmatched. CDR3 length: 13 residues. In DNA form, the CDR3 reads TGCAGTGCGGCAGCGGGAGGGCAAATTGAGCAGTTCTTC. Amino acids: CSAAAGGQIEQFF.

The V call is TRBV20-1, the J call TRBJ2-4; 12 positions match TRBD2. Trimming cost V 6 bases and J 9 bases; bases outside gene matches: 12. Germline CDR1 DFQATT, CDR2 SNEGSKA (reference sequence). CDR3 length: 15 amino acids. The CDR3 protein is CSAERTSGTGGIQYF. CDR3 in DNA: TGCAGTGCAGAGAGGACTAGCGGGACGGGAGGCATTCAGTACTTC.

CDR3 bases: TGTGCCAAGGGGCCTTTAACCTACGAGCAGTACTTC. It translates to CAKGPLTYEQYF. V is TRBV6-9 and J is TRBJ2-7, with a tentative D call TRBD1 (5 bases). Germline V lookup: CDR1 MNHGY, CDR2 SVAAGI. CDR3 size: 12 residues. V lost 10 bases and J lost 2, with 12 bases in between.

This clonotype appeared many times. The rearrangement joins TRBV6-5 to TRBJ2-6; 8 positions agree with TRBD1. V lost 10 bases and J lost 3; bases outside the gene matches: 5. CDR1 and CDR2 from the germline V gene are MNHEY and SVGAGI. The CDR3 has 14 residues. The CDR3 DNA reads as TGTGCCACCCGGACAGGGCATGGGGCCAACGTCCTGACTTTC. This codes for CATRTGHGANVLTF.